The rows below give T cell receptor beta chains drawn from one sample of a study of identifying expanded T cells in peripheral blood. The protocol was immunoSEQ multiplex PCR, while the TCRdb copy is restricted to in-frame clones and leaves out a portion. The sample lists about 89,000 clones; approximately 90% were seen once. Source material: blood. The receptors stem from a person aged 18 to 70 in good health. Each CDR3 is given with its conserved first and last residue. Each record gives: clone size, D gene, J gene, V gene, CDR3 protein, CDR3 DNA. The D gene is left open where the match is weak. Clone size is stated in some rows and not others, as once, few, many or a class when expanded.

>once|.|TRBJ1-5|TRBV19
CASSPTGGTDYSNQPQHF
TGTGCCAGTAGTCCTACCGGTGGGACTGACTATAGCAATCAGCCCCAGCATTTT
>.|TRBD1|TRBJ1-6|TRBV9
CASSEQQGNSPLHF
TGTGCCAGCAGTGAGCAACAGGGGAATTCACCCCTCCACTTT
>medium-sized|.|TRBJ1-5|TRBV10-1
CANGHSNQPQHF
TGCGCCAACGGACACAGCAATCAGCCCCAGCATTTT
>few|.|TRBJ1-4|TRBV15
CATSSRDNVWEKLFF
TGTGCCACCTCTTCCCGGGACAACGTGTGGGAAAAACTGTTTTTT
>.|TRBD2|TRBJ2-3|TRBV23-1
CASSQSSSGPTDTQYF
TGCGCCAGCAGTCAATCTTCTAGCGGTCCCACAGATACGCAGTATTTT
>.|.|TRBJ2-1|TRBV4-2
CASSQPPRGGRSYNEQFF
TGTGCCAGCAGCCAACCCCCGAGGGGCGGGCGCTCCTACAATGAGCAGTTCTTC
>.|.|TRBJ2-7|TRBV7-8
CASSLGDGGSYEQYF
TGTGCCAGCAGCTTGGGGGACGGGGGCTCCTACGAGCAGTACTTC
>.|TRBD1|TRBJ1-1|TRBV28
CASSAGQGNTEAFF
TGTGCCAGCAGTGCGGGACAGGGGAACACTGAAGCTTTCTTT
>.|.|TRBJ1-5|TRBV30
CAWSVGRGSNQPQHF
TGTGCCTGGAGTGTAGGCAGGGGTAGCAATCAGCCCCAGCATTTT
>.|.|TRBJ1-1|TRBV29-1
CSAVQGPNTEAFF
TGCAGCGCCGTACAGGGCCCGAACACTGAAGCTTTCTTT
>.|.|TRBJ1-6|TRBV21-1
CASSKAAGRNSPLHF
TGTGCCAGCAGCAAAGCGGCAGGGAGGAATTCACCCCTCCACTTT
>.|.|TRBJ2-3|TRBV6-4
CASSEESTDTQYF
TGTGCCAGCAGTGAGGAGAGCACAGATACGCAGTATTTT
>.|.|TRBJ2-1|TRBV25-1
CASSERSFYNEQFF
TGTGCCAGCAGTGAAAGAAGTTTTTACAATGAGCAGTTCTTC
>.|.|TRBJ2-1|TRBV29-1
CSVAGTLRSMGNEQFF
TGCAGCGTTGCCGGGACCTTGCGCTCCATGGGCAATGAGCAGTTCTTC
>.|TRBD1|TRBJ1-1|TRBV19
CASSTGTGKKTEAFF
TGTGCCAGTAGTACCGGGACAGGTAAAAAGACTGAAGCTTTCTTT
>.|.|TRBJ1-5|TRBV7-9
CASSPGGGNQPQHF
TGTGCCAGCAGCCCGGGGGGCGGCAATCAGCCCCAGCATTTT
>.|.|TRBJ2-1|TRBV15
CATSRVGGTDEQFF
TGTGCCACCAGCAGAGTTGGGGGGACGGATGAGCAGTTCTTC
>.|.|TRBJ1-2|TRBV15
CATGGSNGYTF
TGTGCCACGGGAGGCTCGAATGGCTACACCTTC
>once|.|TRBJ2-3|TRBV19
CASSIETGSYTQYF
TGTGCCAGTAGTATAGAAACAGGGTCATATACGCAGTATTTT
>.|.|TRBJ2-3|TRBV2
CASTIVADTQYF
TGTGCCAGCACCATTGTGGCAGATACGCAGTATTTT
>.|.|TRBJ2-5|TRBV9
CASSVSGRETQYF
TGTGCCAGCAGCGTATCTGGGCGGGAGACCCAGTACTTC
>.|TRBD2|TRBJ2-3|TRBV9
CASGETSGRADTQYF
TGTGCCAGCGGGGAGACTAGCGGGAGGGCAGATACGCAGTATTTT
>.|TRBD1|TRBJ1-5|TRBV19
CASSMRSSNRGVNSNQPQHF
TGTGCCAGTAGTATGAGGTCCTCGAACAGGGGCGTTAATAGCAATCAGCCCCAGCATTTT
>.|.|TRBJ1-2|TRBV18
CASSPRGARGTHMGYTF
TGTGCCAGCTCACCACGTGGCGCAAGGGGAACCCATATGGGGTACACCTTC
>.|TRBD1|TRBJ1-2|TRBV6-1
CASSEDWQGDGYTF
TGTGCCAGCAGTGAAGATTGGCAGGGGGATGGCTACACCTTC
>.|.|TRBJ1-1|TRBV28
CASSIGQNTEAFF
TGTGCCAGCAGTATAGGACAGAACACTGAAGCTTTCTTT
>once|TRBD2|TRBJ2-1|TRBV12-5
CASGLVGLAGGYNEQFF
TGTGCTAGTGGTTTGGTTGGTCTAGCGGGAGGCTACAATGAGCAGTTCTTC
>.|TRBD1|TRBJ1-3|TRBV4-2
CASSQDSAGTGGNTIYF
TGTGCCAGCAGCCAAGATAGCGCCGGGACAGGCGGAAACACCATATATTTT
>few|TRBD1|TRBJ1-1|TRBV30
CAWVDRFTEAFF
TGTGCCTGGGTGGACAGGTTCACTGAAGCTTTCTTT
>.|TRBD2|TRBJ2-7|TRBV4-3
CASSQVSGRGTYEQYF
TGCGCCAGCAGCCAAGTTAGCGGGAGGGGGACCTACGAGCAGTACTTC
>.|.|TRBJ1-2|TRBV5-6
CASSLVPENPNYGYTF
TGTGCCAGCAGCTTGGTTCCGGAGAATCCTAACTATGGCTACACCTTC
>.|TRBD2|TRBJ2-2|TRBV6-1
CASNRDYNTGELFF
TGTGCCAGCAATAGGGACTACAACACCGGGGAGCTGTTTTTT
>.|TRBD2|TRBJ2-3|TRBV6-5
CASRLAGSDTQYF
TGTGCCAGCAGACTAGCGGGCTCAGATACGCAGTATTTT
>.|TRBD1|TRBJ2-7|TRBV11-3
CASSPGQAYEQYF
TGTGCCAGCAGCCCGGGACAGGCCTACGAGCAGTACTTC
>.|.|TRBJ2-3|TRBV6-4
CASSTAGGTDTQYF
TGTGCCAGCAGTACAGCGGGTGGCACAGATACGCAGTATTTT
>once|.|TRBJ1-6|TRBV7-3
CASTLSGGGHSPLHF
TGTGCCAGCACCCTCTCCGGTGGGGGCCATTCACCCCTCCACTTT
>.|.|TRBJ2-3|TRBV27
CASSSVGDTQYF
TGTGCCAGCAGTTCTGTTGGAGATACGCAGTATTTT